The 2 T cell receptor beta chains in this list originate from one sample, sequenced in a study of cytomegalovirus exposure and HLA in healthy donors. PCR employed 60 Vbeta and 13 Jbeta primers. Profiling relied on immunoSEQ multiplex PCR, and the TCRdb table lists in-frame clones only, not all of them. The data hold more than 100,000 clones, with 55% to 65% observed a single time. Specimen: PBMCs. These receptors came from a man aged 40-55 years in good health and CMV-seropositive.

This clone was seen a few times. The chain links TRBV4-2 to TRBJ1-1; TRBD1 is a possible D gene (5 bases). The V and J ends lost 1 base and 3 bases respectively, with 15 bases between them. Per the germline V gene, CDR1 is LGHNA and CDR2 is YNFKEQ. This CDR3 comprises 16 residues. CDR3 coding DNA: TGTGCCAGCAGCCAAGCAATCGGGGGAGGAGACACTGAAGCTTTCTTT. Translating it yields CASSQAIGGGDTEAFF.

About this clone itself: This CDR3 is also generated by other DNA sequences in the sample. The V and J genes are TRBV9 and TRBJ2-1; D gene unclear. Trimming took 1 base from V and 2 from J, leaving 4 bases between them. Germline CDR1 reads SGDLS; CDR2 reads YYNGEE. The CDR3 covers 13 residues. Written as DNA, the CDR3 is TGTGCCAGCAGCGTAAGCCCCTACAATGAGCAGTTCTTC. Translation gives CASSVSPYNEQFF.